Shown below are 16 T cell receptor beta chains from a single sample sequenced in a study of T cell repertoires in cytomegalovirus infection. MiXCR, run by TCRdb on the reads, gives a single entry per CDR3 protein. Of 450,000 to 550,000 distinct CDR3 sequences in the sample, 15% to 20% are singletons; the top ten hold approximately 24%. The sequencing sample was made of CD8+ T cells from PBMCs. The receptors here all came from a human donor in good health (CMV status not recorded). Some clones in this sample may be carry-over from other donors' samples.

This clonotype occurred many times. The chain's CDR3 is CASSAWGSSGANVLTF. For the CDR3, the DNA is TGTGCCAGCAGCGCATGGGGGAGCTCTGGGGCCAACGTCCTGACTTTC. The chain recombines TRBV11-2 with TRBJ2-6; D may correspond to TRBD1 or TRBD2 (5 bases each). This CDR3 comprises 16 residues. CDR1 SGHAT and CDR2 FQNNGV come from the germline V gene. The germline V and J ends were trimmed by 5 bases and 0 bases, with 11 bases remaining between them.

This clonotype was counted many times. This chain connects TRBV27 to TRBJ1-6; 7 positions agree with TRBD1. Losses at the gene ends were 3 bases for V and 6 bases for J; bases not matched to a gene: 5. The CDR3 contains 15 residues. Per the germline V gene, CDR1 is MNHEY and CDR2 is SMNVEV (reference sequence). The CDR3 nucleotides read TGTGCCAGCAGTTTGACAGGGACGACTAATTCACCCCTCCACTTT. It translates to CASSLTGTTNSPLHF.

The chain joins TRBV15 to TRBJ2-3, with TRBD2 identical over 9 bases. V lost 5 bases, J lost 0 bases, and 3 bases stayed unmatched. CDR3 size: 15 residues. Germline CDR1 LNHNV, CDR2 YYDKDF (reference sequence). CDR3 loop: CATSRLAGSTDTQYF. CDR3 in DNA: TGTGCCACCAGCCGGCTAGCGGGGAGCACAGATACGCAGTATTTT.

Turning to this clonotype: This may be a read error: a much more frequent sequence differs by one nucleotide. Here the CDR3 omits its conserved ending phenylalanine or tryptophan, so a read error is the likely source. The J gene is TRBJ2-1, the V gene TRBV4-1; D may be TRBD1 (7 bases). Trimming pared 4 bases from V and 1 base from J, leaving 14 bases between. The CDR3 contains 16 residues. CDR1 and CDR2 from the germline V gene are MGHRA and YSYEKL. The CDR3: CASSPSSGGSYNEQFL. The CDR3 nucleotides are TGCGCCAGCAGCCCTTCTTCAGGGGGGTCCTACAATGAGCAGTTCTTA.

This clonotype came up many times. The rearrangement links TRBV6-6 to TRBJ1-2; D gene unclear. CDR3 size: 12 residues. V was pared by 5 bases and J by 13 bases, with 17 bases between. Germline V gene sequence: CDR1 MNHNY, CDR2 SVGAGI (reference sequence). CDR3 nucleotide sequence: TGTGCCAGCAGTCGAGATGCCATCGATTCCACCTTC. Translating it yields CASSRDAIDSTF.

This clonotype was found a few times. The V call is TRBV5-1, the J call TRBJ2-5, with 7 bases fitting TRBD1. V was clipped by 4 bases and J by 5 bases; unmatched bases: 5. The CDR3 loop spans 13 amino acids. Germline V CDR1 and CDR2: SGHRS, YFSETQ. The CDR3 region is CASSRGPGETQYF. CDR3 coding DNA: TGCGCCAGCAGCAGGGGGCCAGGGGAGACCCAGTACTTC. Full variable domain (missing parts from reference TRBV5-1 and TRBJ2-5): KAGVTQTPRYLIKTRGQQVTLSCSPISGHRSVSWYQQTPGQGLQFLFEYFSETQRNKGNFPGRFSGRQFSNSRSEMNVSTLELGDSALYLCASSRGPGETQYFGPGTRLLVL.

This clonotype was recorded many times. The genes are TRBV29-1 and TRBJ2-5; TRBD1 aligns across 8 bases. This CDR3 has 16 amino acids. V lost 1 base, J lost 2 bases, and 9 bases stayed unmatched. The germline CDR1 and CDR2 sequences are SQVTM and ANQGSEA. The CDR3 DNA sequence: TGCAGCGTTGAAGCCTACAGGGGGTTAAGTCAAGAGACCCAGTACTTC. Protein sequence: CSVEAYRGLSQETQYF.

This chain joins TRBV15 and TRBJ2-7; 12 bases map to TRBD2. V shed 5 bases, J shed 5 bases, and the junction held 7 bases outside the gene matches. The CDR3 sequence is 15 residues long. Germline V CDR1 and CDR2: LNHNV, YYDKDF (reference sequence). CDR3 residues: CATSGRTSGKHEQYF. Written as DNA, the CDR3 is TGTGCCACCAGCGGGAGGACTAGCGGGAAACACGAGCAGTACTTC.

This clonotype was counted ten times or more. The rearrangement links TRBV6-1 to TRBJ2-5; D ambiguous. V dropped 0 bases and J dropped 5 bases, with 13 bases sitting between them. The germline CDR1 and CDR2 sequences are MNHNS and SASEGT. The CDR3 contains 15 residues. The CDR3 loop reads CASSEAILGWETQYF. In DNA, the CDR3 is TGTGCCAGCAGTGAAGCGATACTGGGGTGGGAGACCCAGTACTTC.

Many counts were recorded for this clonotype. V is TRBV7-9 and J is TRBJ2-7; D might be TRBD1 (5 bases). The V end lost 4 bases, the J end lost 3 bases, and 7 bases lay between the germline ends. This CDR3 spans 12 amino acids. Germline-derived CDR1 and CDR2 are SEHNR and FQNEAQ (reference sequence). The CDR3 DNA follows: TGTGCCAGCAGCTCGACAGACTACGAGCAGTACTTC. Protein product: CASSSTDYEQYF.

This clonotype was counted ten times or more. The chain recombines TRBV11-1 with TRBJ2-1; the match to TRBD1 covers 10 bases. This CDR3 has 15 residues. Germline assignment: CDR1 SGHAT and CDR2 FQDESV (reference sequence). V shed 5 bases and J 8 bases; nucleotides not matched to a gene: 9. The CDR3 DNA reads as TGTGCCAGCAGCCATGGGACAGGGGTTGGGTATGAGCAGTTCTTC. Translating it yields CASSHGTGVGYEQFF. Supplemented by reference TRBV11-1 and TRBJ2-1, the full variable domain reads EAEVAQSPRYKITEKSQAVAFWCDPISGHATLYWYRQILGQGPELLVQFQDESVVDDSQLPKDRFSAERLKGVDSTLKIQPAELGDSAMYLCASSHGTGVGYEQFFGPGTRLTVL.

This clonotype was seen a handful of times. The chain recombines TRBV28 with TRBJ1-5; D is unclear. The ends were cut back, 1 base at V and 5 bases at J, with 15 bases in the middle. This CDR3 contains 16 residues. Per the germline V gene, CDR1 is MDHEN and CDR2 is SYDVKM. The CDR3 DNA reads TGTGCCAGCAGTTTATCGCGCCGGGCAAGGGATCAGCCCCAGCATTTT. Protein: CASSLSRRARDQPQHF.

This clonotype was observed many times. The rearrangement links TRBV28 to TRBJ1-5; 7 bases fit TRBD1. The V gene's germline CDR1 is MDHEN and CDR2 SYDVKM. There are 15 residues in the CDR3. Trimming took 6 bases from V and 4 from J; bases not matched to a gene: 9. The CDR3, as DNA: TGTGCCAGCAGAATCGACAGGGACCAAAATCAGCCCCAGCATTTT. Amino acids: CASRIDRDQNQPQHF.

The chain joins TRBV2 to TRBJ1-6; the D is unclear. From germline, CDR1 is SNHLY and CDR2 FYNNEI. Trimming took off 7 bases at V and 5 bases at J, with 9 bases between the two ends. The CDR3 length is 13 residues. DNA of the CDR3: TGTGCCAGCAAGGGTAGCCATAATTCACCCCTCCACTTT. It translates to CASKGSHNSPLHF.

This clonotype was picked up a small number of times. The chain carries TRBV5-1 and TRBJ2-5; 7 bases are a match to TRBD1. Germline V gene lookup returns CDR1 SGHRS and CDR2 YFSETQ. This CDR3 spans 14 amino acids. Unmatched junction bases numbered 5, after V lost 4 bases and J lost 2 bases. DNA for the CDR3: TGCGCCAGCAGCCAGGGACAGTATCAAGAGACCCAGTACTTC. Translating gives CASSQGQYQETQYF.

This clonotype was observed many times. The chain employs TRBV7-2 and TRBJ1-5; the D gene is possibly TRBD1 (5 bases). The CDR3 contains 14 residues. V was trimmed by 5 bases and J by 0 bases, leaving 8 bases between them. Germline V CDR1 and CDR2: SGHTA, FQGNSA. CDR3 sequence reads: CASSPDNSNQPQHF. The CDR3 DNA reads TGTGCCAGCAGCCCGGACAATAGCAATCAGCCCCAGCATTTT.